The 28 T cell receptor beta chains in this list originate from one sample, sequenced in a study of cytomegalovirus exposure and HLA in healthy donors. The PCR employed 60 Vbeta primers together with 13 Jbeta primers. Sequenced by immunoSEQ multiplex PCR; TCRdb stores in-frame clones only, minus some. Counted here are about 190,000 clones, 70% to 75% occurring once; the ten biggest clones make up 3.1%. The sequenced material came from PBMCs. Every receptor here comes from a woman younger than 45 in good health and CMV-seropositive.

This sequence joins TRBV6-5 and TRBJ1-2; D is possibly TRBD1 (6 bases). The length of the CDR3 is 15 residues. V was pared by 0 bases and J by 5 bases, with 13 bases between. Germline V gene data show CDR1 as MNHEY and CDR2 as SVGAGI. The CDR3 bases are TGTGCCAGCAGTTACTCGCAGGGGCTGTGGTATGGCTACACCTTC. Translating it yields CASSYSQGLWYGYTF.

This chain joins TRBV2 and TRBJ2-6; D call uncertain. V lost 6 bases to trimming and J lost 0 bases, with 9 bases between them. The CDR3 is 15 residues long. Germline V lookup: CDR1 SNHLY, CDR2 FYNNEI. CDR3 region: CASSLLSSGANVLTF. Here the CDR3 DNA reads TGTGCCAGCAGCTTATTGAGCTCTGGGGCCAACGTCCTGACTTTC. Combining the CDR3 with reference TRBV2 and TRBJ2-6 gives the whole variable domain EPEVTQTPSHQVTQMGQEVILRCVPISNHLYFYWYRQILGQKVEFLVSFYNNEISEKSEIFDDQFSVERPDGSNFTLKIRSTKLEDSAMYFCASSLLSSGANVLTFGAGSRLTVL.

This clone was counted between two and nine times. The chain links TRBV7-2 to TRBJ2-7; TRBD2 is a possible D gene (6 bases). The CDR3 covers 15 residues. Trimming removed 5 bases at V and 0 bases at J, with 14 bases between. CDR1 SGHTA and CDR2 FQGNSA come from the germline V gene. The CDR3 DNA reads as TGTGCCAGCAGCCCCCTACCTAGCGCCTCCTACGAGCAGTACTTC. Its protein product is CASSPLPSASYEQYF.

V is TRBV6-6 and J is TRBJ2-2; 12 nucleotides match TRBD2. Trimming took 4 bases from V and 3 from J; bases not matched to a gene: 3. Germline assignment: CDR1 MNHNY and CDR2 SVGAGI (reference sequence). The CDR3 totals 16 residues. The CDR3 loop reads CASSSRTSGDTGELFF. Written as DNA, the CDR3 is TGTGCCAGCAGTTCCAGGACTAGCGGGGACACCGGGGAGCTGTTTTTT.

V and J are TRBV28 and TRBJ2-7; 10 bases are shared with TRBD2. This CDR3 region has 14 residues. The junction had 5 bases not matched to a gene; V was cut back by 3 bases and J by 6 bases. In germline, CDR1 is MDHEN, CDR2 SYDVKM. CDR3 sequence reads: CASSLPSGSSEQYF. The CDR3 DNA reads TGTGCCAGCAGTTTGCCTAGCGGGAGTTCCGAGCAGTACTTC.

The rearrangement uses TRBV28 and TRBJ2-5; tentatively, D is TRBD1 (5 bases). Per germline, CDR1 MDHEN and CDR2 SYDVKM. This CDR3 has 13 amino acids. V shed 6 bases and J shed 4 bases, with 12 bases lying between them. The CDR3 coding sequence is TGTGCCAGCAGCCACACTACAGGAGAGACCCAGTACTTC. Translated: CASSHTTGETQYF.

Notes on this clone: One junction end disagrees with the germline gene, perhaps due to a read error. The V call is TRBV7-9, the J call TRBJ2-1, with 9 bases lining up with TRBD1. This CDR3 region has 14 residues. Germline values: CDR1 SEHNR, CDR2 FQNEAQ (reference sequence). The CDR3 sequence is CSSSTGTGLNEQFF. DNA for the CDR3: TGTTCCAGCAGCACCGGGACAGGGCTGAATGAGCAGTTCTTC.

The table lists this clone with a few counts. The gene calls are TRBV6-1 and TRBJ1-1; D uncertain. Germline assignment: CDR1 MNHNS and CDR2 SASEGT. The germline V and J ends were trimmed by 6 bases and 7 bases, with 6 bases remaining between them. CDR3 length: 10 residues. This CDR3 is CASRDFEAFF. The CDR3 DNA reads TGTGCCAGCAGGGACTTTGAAGCTTTCTTT.

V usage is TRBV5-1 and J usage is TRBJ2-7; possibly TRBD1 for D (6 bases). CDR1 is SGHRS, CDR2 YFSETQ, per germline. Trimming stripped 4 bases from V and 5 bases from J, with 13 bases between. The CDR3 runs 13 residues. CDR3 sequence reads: CASSLTGINEQYF. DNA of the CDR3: TGCGCCAGCAGCCTCACAGGGATCAACGAGCAGTACTTC.

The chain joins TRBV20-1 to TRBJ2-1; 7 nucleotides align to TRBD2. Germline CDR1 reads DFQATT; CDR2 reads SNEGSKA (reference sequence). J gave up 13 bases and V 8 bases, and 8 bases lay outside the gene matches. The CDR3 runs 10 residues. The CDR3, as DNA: TGCAGTTGGGGAGGGACCCACCAGTTCTTC. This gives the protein CSWGGTHQFF.

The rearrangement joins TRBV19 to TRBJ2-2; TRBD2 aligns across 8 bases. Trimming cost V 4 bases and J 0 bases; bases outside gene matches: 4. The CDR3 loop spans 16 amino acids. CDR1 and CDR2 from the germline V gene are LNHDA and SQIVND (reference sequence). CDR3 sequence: CASSKGLAANTGELFF. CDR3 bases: TGTGCCAGTAGTAAAGGACTAGCTGCGAACACCGGGGAGCTGTTTTTT.

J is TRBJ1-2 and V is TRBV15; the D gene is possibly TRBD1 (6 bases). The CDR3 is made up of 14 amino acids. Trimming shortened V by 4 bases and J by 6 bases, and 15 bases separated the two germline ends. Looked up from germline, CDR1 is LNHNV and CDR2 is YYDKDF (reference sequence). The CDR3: CATSTPEAGDGYTF. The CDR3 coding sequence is TGTGCCACCAGCACCCCGGAGGCAGGGGATGGCTACACCTTC.

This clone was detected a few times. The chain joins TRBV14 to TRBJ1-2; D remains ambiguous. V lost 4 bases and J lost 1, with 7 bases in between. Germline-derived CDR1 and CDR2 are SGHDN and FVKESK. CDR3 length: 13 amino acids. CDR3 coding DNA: TGTGCCAGCAGCCCGGGTGTTAACTATGGCTACACCTTC. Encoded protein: CASSPGVNYGYTF.

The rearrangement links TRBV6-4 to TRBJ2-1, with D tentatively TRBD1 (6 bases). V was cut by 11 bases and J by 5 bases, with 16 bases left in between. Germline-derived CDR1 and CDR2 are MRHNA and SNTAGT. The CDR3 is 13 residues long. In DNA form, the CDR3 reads TGTGCCCCTCTCGGGACAAACGACAATGAGCAGTTCTTC. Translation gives CAPLGTNDNEQFF.

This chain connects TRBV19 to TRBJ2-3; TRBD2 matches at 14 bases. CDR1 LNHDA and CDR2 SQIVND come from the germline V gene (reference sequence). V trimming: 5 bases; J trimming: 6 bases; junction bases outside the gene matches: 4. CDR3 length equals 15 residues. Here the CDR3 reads CASSPRTSGRDTQYF. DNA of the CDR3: TGTGCCAGTAGTCCCCGGACTAGCGGGAGGGATACGCAGTATTTT.

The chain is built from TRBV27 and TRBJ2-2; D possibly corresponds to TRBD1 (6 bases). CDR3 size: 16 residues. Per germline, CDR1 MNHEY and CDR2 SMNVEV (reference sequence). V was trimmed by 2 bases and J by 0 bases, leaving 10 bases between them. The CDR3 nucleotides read TGTGCCAGCAGTTTAGGACAGATCGCGAACACCGGGGAGCTGTTTTTT. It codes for CASSLGQIANTGELFF.

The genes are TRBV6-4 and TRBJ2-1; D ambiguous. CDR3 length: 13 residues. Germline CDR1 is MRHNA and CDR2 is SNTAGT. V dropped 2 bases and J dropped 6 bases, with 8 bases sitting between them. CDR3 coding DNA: TGTGCCAGCAGTGACGCGGAAAGCAATGAGCAGTTCTTC. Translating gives CASSDAESNEQFF.

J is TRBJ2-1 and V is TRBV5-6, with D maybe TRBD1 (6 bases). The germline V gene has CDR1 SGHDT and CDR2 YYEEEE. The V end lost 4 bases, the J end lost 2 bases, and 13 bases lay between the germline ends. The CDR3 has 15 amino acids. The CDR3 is CASSHRDTTYNEQFF. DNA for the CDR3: TGTGCCAGCAGCCACCGGGACACAACCTACAATGAGCAGTTCTTC.

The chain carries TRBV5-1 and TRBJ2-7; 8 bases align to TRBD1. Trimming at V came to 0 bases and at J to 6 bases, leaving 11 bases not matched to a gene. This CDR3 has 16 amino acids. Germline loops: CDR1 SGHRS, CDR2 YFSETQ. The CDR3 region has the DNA TGCGCCAGCAGCTTGGCCTTAAGGACAGGGCCCTCCGAGCAGTACTTC. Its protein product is CASSLALRTGPSEQYF.

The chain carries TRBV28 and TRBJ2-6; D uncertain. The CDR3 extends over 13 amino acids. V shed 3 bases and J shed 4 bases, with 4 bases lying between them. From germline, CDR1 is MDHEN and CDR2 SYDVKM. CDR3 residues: CASSFMGANVLTF. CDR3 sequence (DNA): TGTGCCAGCAGTTTTATGGGGGCCAACGTCCTGACTTTC.

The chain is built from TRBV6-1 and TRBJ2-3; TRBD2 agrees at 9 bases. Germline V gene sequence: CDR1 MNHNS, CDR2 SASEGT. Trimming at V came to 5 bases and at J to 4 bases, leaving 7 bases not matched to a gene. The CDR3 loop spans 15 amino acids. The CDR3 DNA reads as TGTGCCAGCAGTACCCTTAGCGGGAGCGCAGATACGCAGTATTTT. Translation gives CASSTLSGSADTQYF.

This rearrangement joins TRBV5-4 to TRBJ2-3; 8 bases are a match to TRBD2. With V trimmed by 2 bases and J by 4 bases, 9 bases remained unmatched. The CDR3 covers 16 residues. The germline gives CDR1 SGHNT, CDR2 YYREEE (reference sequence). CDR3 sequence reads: CASSLAGREDSDTQYF. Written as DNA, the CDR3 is TGTGCCAGCAGCTTAGCGGGGCGGGAGGACTCAGATACGCAGTATTTT.

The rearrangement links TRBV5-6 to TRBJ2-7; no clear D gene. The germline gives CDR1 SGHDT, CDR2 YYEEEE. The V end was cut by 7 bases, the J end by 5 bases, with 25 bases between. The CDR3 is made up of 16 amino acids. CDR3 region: CASSPWLGNLNHEQYF. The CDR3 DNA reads TGTGCCAGCTCACCCTGGTTGGGCAACCTAAACCACGAGCAGTACTTC.

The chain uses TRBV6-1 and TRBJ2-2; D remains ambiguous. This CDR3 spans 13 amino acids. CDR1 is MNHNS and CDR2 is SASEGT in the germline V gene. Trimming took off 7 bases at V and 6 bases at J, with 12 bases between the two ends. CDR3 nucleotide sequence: TGTGCCAGCACCCCTATAGGAGCCGGGGAGCTGTTTTTT. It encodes CASTPIGAGELFF.

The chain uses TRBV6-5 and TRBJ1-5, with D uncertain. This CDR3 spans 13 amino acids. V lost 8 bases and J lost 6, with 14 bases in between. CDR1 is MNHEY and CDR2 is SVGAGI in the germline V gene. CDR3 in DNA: TGTGCCAGCCAACTTAGAGCAGGTCAGCCCCAGCATTTT. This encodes CASQLRAGQPQHF.

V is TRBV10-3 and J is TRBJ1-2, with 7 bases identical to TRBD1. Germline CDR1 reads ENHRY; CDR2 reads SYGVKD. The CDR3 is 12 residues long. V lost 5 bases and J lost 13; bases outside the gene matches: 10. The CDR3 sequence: CAISRGQGEPTF. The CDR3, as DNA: TGTGCCATCAGTAGGGGGCAAGGGGAACCCACCTTC.

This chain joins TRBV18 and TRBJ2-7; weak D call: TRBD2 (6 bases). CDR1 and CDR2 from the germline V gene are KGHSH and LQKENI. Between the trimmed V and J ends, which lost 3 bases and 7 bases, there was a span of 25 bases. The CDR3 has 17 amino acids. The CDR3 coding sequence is TGTGCCAGCTCACCCCGGGGTGCCGGGGAGGCCGCTCGGGAGCAGTACTTC. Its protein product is CASSPRGAGEAAREQYF.

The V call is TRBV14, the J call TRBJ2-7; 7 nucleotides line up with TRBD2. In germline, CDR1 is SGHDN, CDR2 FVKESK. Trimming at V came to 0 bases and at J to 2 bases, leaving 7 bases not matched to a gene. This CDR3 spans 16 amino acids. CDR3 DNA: TGTGCCAGCAGCCAAGATCTGACGCTAGCGGCCTACGAGCAGTACTTC. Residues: CASSQDLTLAAYEQYF. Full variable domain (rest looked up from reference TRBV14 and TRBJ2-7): EAGVTQFPSHSVIEKGQTVTLRCDPISGHDNLYWYRRVMGKEIKFLLHFVKESKQDESGMPNNRFLAERTGGTYSTLKVQPAELEDSGVYFCASSQDLTLAAYEQYFGPGTRLTVT.